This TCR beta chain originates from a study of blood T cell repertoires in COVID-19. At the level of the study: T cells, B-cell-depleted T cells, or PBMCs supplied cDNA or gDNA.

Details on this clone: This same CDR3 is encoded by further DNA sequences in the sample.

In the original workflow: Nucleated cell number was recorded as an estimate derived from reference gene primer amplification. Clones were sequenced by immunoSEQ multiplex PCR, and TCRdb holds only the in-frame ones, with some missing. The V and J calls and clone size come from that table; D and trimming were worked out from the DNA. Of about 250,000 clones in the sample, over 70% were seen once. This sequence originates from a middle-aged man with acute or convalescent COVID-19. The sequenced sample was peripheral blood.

The CDR3 bases are TGCGCCAGCAGCTTGGGGCAGGGCGGTGAAAAACTGTTTTTT. Translating it yields CASSLGQGGEKLFF. V is TRBV5-1 and J is TRBJ1-4; tentatively, D is TRBD1 (5 bases). The length of the CDR3 is 14 residues. In germline, CDR1 is SGHRS, CDR2 YFSETQ. V lost 0 bases, J lost 7 bases, and 10 bases lay in between.